The sequence of this T cell receptor beta chain was determined in a study of blood T cell repertoires in COVID-19 (TCRdb year 2020). Study-wide context: The collaborator samples originated in the United States, Italy and Spain and spanned the acute and convalescent phases of COVID-19. The material from the prospective study consisted of cDNA or gDNA derived from T cells, B-cell-depleted T cells, or PBMCs. The dataset comprised deeply sampled blood TCRbeta repertoires from subjects exposed to, actively infected with, or recovered from COVID-19. The repertoires were made available in a free public database intended to serve as a resource for research on the immune response to SARS-CoV-2. The samples were drawn from the first 160 participants of the ongoing ImmuneRACE study and from some 1,300 subjects provided by 6 global collaborators. Sample metadata almost always included a de-identified subject ID, COVID-19 status, age in years and sex. Where HLA class I and class II types were available, the types were taken from metadata supplied by the sample provider, not from assay-based typing.

TCRbeta CDR3 regions were amplified from genomic DNA using the immunoSEQ Assay, a bias-controlled multiplex PCR. On the authors' methods: The number of nucleated cells in each sample was estimated by amplification of reference gene primers within the assay. To quantify the absolute abundance of each unique TCRbeta CDR3 rearrangement, sequence reads were collapsed and filtered. For each sample, productive Simpson clonality was calculated as the square root of Simpson's diversity index across productive rearrangements. Entries here come from immuneACCESS through TCRdb and include only in-frame sequences with V and J called. Some clones fail to appear in such tables; in the studies checked, an unresolved V gene covers under half of the shortfall, and the cause of the remainder is unknown. That table furnishes V, J and clone size, whereas the DNA furnished D and trimming. The sample table shows 150,000 to 200,000 clones, and about 81% are seen once. The top ten clones comprise roughly 12% of the sample.

Details on this clone: It lacks a known antigen. Base qualities are missing; no much larger clone stands one base away.

One collaborating source in Seattle enrolled patients while the patients were actively infected and followed the patients over time throughout the course of disease. Collaborating institutions collected whole blood in K2EDTA tubes following their own protocols. For TCRbeta analysis, collaborators shipped samples in one of three forms: frozen whole blood, isolated PBMCs, or DNA extracted from either of those sample types. Broad study findings and their caveats: Clinical and demographic metadata were provided uncurated, with the amount varying by source and participant.

This clonotype was sampled from a woman of 80 years or more with COVID-19, enrolled during active disease. Sequencing was carried out using peripheral blood.

CDR3 region: CASSYSRGLSGYEQYF. The DNA sequence reads TGTGCCAGCAGTTACTCCAGGGGGCTTTCCGGCTACGAGCAGTACTTC. The chain was built from TRBV6-5 and TRBJ2-7, and 8 junction bases match TRBD1. CDR1 and CDR2, per the germline V gene, are MNHEY and SVGAGI. V loses 0 bases at its end and J loses 3 bases; junction bases beyond the gene matches: 7. The CDR3 holds 16 amino acids from the cysteine to the phenylalanine. Only the CDR3 portion is preserved as DNA: 48 bases, with reading frame beginning at the first base.